The 2 T cell receptor beta chains below were found in one sample sequenced in a study of OX40 agonist ivuxolimab in advanced cancers. Data came from immunoSEQ multiplex PCR; TCRdb stores just in-frame clones and leaves some out. There are 20,000 to 25,000 clones in the sample; roughly 91% occur only once, and about 47% lies in the top ten. The sequences come from CD4+ or CD8+ T cells sorted from blood, collected in a trial of the OX40 agonist ivuxolimab. The source is an adult with an advanced solid tumor such as melanoma, head and neck, liver or kidney cancer.

The gene calls are TRBV7-8 and TRBJ2-3; weak D call: TRBD1 (5 bases). Germline CDR1 SGHVS, CDR2 FQNEAQ. The CDR3 sequence is 13 residues long. V was trimmed by 6 bases and J by 5 bases, leaving 12 bases between them. The CDR3 loop reads CASSVRAEDTQYF. The CDR3 coding sequence is TGTGCCAGCAGTGTCAGGGCGGAAGATACGCAGTATTTT.

This chain connects TRBV10-3 to TRBJ1-3; D perhaps matches TRBD1 (5 bases). Germline CDR1 and CDR2: ENHRY and SYGVKD. The CDR3 has 14 amino acids. Trimming stripped 6 bases from V and 3 bases from J, with 12 bases between. CDR3 region: CAIRDGTNGNTIYF. The CDR3 region has the DNA TGTGCCATCAGAGACGGGACTAATGGAAACACCATATATTTT.